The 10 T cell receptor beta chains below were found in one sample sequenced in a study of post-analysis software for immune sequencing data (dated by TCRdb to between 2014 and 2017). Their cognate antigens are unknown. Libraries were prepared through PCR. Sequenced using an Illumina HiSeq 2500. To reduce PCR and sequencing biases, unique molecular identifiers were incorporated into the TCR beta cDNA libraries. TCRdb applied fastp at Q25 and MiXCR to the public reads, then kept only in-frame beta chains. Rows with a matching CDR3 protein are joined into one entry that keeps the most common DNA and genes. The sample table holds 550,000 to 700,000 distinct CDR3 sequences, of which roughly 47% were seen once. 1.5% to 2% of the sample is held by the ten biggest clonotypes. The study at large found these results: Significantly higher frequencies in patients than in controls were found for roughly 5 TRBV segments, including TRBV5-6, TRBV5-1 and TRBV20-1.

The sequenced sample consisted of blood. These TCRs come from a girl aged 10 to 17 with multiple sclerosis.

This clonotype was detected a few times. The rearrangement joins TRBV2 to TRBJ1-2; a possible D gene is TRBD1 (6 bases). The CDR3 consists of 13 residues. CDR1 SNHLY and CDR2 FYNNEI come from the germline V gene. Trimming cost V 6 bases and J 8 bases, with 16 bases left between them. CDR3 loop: CASSEQYRVGYTF. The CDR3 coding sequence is TGTGCCAGCAGCGAGCAGTACAGGGTCGGCTACACCTTC.

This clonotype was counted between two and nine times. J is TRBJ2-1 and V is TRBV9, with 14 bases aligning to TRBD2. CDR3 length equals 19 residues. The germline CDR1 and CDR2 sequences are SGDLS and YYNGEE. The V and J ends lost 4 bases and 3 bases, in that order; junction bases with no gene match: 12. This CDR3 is CASSTSPRGLAGVYNEQFF. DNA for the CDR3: TGTGCCAGCAGCACTTCACCCCGGGGACTAGCGGGGGTCTACAATGAGCAGTTCTTC. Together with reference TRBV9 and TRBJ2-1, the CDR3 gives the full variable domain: DSGVTQTPKHLITATGQRVTLRCSPRSGDLSVYWYQQSLDQGLQFLIQYYNGEERAKGNILERFSAQQFPDLHSELNLSSLELGDSALYFCASSTSPRGLAGVYNEQFFGPGTRLTVL.

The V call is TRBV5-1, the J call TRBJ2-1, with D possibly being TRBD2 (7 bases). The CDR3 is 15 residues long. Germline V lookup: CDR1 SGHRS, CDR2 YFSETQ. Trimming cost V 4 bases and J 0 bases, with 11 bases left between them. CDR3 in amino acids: CASSRGGASYNEQFF. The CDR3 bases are TGCGCCAGCAGCAGGGGGGGGGCCTCCTACAATGAGCAGTTCTTC.

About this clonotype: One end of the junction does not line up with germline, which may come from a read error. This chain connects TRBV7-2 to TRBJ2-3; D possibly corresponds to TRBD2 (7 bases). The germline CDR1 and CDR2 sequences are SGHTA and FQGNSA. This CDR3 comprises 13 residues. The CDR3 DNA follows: TGTGCCAGCAGCACGGGGGGCGCAGATATGCAGTATTTT. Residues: CASSTGGADMQYF. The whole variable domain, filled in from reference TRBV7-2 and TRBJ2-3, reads GAGVSQSPSNKVTEKGKDVELRCDPISGHTALYWYRQSLGQGLEFLIYFQGNSAPDKSGLPSDRFSAERTGGSVSTLTIQRTQQEDSAVYLCASSTGGADMQYFGPGTRLTVL.

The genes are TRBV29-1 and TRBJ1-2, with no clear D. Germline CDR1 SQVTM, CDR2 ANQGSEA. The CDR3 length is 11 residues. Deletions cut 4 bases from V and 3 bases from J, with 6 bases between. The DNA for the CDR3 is TGCAGCGTTGTACGGGACTATGGCTACACCTTC. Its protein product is CSVVRDYGYTF.

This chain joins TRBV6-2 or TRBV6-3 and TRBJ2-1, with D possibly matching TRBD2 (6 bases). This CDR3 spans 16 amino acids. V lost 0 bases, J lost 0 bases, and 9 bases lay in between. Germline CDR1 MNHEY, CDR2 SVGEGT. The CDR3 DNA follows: TGTGCCAGCAGTTACTCCGGCGGGACCTCCTACAATGAGCAGTTCTTC. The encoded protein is CASSYSGGTSYNEQFF.

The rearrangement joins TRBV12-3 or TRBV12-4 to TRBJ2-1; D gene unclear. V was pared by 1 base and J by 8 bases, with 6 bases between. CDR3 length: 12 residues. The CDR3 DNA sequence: TGTGCCAGCAGTTTAGGGAGCGATGAGCAGTTCTTC. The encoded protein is CASSLGSDEQFF.

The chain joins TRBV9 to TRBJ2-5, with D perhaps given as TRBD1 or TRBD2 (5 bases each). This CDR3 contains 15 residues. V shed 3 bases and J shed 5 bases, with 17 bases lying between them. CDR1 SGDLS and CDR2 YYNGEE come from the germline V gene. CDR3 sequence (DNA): TGTGCCAGCAGCGCCCGGGACCCACGGGCGGAGACCCAGTACTTC. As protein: CASSARDPRAETQYF.

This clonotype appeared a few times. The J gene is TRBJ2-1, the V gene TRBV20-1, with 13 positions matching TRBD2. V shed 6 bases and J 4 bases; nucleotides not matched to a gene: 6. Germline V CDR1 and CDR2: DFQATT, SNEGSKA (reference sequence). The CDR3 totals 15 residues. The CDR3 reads CSALLAGGSYNEQFF. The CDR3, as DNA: TGCAGTGCCTTACTAGCGGGGGGGTCTTACAATGAGCAGTTCTTC.

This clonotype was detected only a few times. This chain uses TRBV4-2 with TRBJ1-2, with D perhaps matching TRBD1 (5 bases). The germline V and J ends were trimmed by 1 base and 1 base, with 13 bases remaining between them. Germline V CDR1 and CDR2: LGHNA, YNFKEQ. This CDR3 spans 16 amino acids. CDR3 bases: TGTGCCAGCAGCCAAGTGGCGGACACCAATAACTATGGCTACACCTTC. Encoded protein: CASSQVADTNNYGYTF.